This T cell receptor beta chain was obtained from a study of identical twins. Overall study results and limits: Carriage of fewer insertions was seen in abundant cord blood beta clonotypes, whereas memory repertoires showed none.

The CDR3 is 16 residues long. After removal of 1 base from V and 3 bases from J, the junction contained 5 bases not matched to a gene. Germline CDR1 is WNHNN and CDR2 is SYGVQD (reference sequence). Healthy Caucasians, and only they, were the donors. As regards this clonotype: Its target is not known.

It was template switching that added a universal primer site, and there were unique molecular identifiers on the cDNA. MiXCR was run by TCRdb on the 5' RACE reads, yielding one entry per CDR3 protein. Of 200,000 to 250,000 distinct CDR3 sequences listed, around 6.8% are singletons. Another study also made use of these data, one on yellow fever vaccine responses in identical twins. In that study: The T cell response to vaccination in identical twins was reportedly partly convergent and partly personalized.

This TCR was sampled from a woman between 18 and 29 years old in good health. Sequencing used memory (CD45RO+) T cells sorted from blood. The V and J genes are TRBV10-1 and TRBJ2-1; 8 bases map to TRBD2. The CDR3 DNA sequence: TGCGCCAGCAGTGAGTTCCAAGCGGGAGACTACAATGAGCAGTTCTTC. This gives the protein CASSEFQAGDYNEQFF.